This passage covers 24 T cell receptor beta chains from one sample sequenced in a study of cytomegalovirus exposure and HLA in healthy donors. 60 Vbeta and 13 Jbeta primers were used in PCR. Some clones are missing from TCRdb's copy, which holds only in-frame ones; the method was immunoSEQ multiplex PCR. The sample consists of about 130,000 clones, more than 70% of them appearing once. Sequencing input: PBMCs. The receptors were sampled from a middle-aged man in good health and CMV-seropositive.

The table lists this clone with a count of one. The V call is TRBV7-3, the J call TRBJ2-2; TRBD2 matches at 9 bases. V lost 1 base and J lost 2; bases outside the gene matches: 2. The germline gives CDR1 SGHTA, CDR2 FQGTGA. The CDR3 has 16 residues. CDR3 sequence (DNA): TGTGCCAGCAGCTTAAATAGCGGGGGAAACACCGGGGAGCTGTTTTTT. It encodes CASSLNSGGNTGELFF.

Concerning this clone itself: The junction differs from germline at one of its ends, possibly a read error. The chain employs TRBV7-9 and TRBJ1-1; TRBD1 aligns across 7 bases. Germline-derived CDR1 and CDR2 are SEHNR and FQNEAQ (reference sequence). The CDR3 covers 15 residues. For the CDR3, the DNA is TGTTCCAGCAGCTTTTCAGGGGGGTTGGGCACTGAAGCTTTCTTT. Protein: CSSSFSGGLGTEAFF.

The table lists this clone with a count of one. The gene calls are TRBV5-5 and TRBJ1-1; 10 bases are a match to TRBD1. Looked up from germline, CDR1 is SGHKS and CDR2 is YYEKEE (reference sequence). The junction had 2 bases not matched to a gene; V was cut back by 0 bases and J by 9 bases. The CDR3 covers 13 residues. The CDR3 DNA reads TGTGCCAGCAGCTTGGGGACAGGGGGGAAAGCTTTCTTT. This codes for CASSLGTGGKAFF.

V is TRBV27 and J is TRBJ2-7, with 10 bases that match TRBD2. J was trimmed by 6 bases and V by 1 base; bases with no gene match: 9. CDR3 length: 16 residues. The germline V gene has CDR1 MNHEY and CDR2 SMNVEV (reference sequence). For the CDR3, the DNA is TGTGCCAGCAGTTTATATCCTAGCGGGAGCGTCGGCGAGCAGTACTTC. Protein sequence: CASSLYPSGSVGEQYF.

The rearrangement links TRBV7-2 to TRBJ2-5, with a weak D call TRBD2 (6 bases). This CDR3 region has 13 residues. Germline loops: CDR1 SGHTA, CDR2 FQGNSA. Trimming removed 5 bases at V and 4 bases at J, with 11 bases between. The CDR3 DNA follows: TGTGCCAGCAGCCCCGGGAGAACAGAGACCCAGTACTTC. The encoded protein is CASSPGRTETQYF.

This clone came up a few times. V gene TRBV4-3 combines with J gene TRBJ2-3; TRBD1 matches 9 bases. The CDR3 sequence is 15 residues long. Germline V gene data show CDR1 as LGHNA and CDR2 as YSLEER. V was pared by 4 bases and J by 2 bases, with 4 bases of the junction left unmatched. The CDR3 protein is CASSLQQGATDTQYF. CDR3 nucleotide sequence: TGCGCCAGCAGCCTTCAACAGGGGGCCACAGATACGCAGTATTTT.

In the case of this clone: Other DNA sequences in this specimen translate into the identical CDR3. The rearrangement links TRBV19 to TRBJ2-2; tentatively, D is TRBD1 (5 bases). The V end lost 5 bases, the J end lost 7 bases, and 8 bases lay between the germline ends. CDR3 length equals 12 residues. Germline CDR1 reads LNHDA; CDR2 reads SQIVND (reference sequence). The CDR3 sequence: CASSPQGGELFF. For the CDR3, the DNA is TGTGCCAGTAGTCCGCAGGGCGGGGAGCTGTTTTTT.

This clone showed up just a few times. CDR3 residues: CASSLGQALFEAFF. Here the CDR3 DNA reads TGCGCCAGCAGCTTGGGTCAGGCCCTCTTCGAAGCTTTCTTT. The chain is built from TRBV5-1 and TRBJ1-1; D is unresolved. CDR1 is SGHRS, CDR2 YFSETQ, per germline. V was clipped by 0 bases and J by 8 bases, with 14 bases between them. This CDR3 contains 14 residues. The full variable domain, its missing parts supplied by reference TRBV5-1 and TRBJ1-1, is KAGVTQTPRYLIKTRGQQVTLSCSPISGHRSVSWYQQTPGQGLQFLFEYFSETQRNKGNFPGRFSGRQFSNSRSEMNVSTLELGDSALYLCASSLGQALFEAFFGQGTRLTVV.

CDR3 loop: CASSLDSRLKETQYF. CDR3 DNA sequence: TGTGCCAGCAGCTTGGACAGTAGATTGAAAGAGACCCAGTACTTC. This rearrangement joins TRBV5-4 to TRBJ2-5; D not certain. Trimming pared 0 bases from V and 3 bases from J, leaving 12 bases between. Germline V gives CDR1 SGHNT, CDR2 YYREEE (reference sequence). The CDR3 length is 15 residues.

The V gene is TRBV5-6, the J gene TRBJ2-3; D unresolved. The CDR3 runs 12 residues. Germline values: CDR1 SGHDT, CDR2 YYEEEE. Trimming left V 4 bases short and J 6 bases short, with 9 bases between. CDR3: CASSISRDTQYF. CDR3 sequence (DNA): TGTGCCAGCAGCATCTCCCGGGATACGCAGTATTTT.

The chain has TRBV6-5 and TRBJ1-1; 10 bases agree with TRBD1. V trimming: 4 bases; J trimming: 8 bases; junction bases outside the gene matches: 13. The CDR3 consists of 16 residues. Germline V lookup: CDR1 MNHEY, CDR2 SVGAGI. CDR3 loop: CASSSGTGAGGREAFF. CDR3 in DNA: TGTGCCAGCAGTTCCGGGACAGGGGCCGGGGGGAGGGAAGCTTTCTTT.

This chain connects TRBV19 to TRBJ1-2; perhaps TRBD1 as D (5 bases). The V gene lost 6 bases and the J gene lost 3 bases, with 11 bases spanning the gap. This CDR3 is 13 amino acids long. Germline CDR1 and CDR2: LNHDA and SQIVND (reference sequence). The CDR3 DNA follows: TGTGCCAGTAGGGGGGGACTTCACTATGGCTACACCTTC. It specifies CASRGGLHYGYTF.

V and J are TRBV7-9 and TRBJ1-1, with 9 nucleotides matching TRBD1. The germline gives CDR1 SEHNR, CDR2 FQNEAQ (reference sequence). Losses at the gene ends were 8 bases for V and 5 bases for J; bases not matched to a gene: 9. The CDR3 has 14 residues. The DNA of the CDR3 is TGTGCCAGCGGCACCGGGACAGGGAAGACTGAAGCTTTCTTT. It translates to CASGTGTGKTEAFF.

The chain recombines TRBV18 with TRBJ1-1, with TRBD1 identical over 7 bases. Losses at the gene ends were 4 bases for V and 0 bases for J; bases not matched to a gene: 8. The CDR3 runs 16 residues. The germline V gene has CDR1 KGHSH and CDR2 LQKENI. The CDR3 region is CASSLDRRGMNTEAFF. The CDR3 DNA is TGTGCCAGCTCACTGGACAGGCGGGGTATGAACACTGAAGCTTTCTTT.

This CDR3 is CASSPRQGRDSHGYTF. DNA for the CDR3: TGTGCCAGCAGCCCACGACAGGGGAGGGATAGTCATGGCTACACCTTC. V and J are TRBV5-4 and TRBJ1-2; 8 nucleotides line up with TRBD1. CDR1 SGHNT and CDR2 YYREEE come from the germline V gene (reference sequence). Unmatched junction bases numbered 14, after V lost 4 bases and J lost 6 bases. The CDR3 has 16 amino acids.

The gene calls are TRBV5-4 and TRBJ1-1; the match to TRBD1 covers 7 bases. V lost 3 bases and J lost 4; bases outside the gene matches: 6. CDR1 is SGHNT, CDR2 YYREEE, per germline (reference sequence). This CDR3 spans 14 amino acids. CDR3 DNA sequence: TGTGCCAGCAGCTCCCGGGACAGAAGCACTGAAGCTTTCTTT. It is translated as CASSSRDRSTEAFF. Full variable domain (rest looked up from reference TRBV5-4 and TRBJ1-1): ETGVTQSPTHLIKTRGQQVTLRCSSQSGHNTVSWYQQALGQGPQFIFQYYREEENGRGNFPPRFSGLQFPNYSSELNVNALELDDSALYLCASSSRDRSTEAFFGQGTRLTVV.

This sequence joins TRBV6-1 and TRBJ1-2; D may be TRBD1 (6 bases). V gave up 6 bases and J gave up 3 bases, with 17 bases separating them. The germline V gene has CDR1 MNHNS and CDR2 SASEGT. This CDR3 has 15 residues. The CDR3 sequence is CASRRQEGLDYGYTF. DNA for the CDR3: TGTGCCAGCAGACGACAGGAAGGGTTGGACTATGGCTACACCTTC.

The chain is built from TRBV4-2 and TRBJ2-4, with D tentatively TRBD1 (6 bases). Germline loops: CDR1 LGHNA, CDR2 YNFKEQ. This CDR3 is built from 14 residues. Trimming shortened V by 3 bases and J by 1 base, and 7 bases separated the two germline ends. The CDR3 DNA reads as TGTGCCAGCAGCCAGGACAGTGCCAAAAACATTCAGTACTTC. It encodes CASSQDSAKNIQYF.

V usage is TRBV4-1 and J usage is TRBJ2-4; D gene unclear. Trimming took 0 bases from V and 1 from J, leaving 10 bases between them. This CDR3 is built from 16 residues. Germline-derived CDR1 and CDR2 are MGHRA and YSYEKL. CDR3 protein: CASSQEEIVAKNIQYF. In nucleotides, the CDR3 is TGCGCCAGCAGCCAAGAGGAGATCGTGGCCAAAAACATTCAGTACTTC.

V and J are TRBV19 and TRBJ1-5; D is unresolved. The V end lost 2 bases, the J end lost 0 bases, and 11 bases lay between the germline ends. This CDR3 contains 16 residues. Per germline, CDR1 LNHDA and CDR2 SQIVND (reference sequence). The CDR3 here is CASSIYGSYSNQPQHF. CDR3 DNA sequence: TGTGCCAGTAGTATATACGGGAGTTATAGCAATCAGCCCCAGCATTTT.

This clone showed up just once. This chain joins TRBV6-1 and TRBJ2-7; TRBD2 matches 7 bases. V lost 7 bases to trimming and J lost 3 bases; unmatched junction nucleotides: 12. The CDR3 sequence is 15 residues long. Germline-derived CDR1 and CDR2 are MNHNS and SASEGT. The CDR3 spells CASNARFGTNYEQYF. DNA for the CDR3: TGTGCCAGCAATGCGCGCTTCGGGACTAACTACGAGCAGTACTTC.

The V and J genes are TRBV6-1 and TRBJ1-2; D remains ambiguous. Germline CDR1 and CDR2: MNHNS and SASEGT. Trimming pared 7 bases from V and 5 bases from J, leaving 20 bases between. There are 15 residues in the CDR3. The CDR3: CASTSEPGGGYGYTF. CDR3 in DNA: TGTGCCAGCACCTCGGAACCCGGCGGCGGATATGGCTACACCTTC.

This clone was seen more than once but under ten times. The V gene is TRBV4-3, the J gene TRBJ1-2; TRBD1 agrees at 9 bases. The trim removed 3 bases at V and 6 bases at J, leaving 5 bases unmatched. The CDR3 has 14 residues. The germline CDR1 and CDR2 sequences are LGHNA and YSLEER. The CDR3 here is CASSQTRTGDGYTF. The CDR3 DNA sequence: TGCGCCAGCAGCCAGACCCGGACAGGGGATGGCTACACCTTC.

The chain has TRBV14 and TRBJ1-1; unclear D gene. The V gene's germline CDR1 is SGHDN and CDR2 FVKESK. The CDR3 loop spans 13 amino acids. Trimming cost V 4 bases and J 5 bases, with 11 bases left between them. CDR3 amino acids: CASSRSRGTEAFF. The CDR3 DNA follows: TGTGCCAGCAGCCGGTCCAGAGGGACTGAAGCTTTCTTT.